The sequence of this T cell receptor beta chain was determined in a study of regulatory T cells in long-lasting Graves disease (dated by TCRdb to the early 2020s). The study in broad terms: Newly diagnosed Graves' disease patients had taken antithyroid drugs for less than 3 months. Persistent Graves' disease patients were compared with newly diagnosed Graves' disease patients by peripheral blood TCR sequencing and RNA sequencing. The study was registered as a clinical trial and conducted in China. TCR sequencing covered roughly 13 persistent and around 20 newly diagnosed Graves' disease patients, 33 samples in total. The investigation overall reported the following: Only the TCR beta chain was sequenced and analyzed. More public clonotypes were shared among persistent patients (approximately 3,000) than among newly diagnosed patients (966). Preferential use of TRBV28, TRBJ1-2 and TRBJ2-5 was observed in persistent disease, whereas TRBV20-1 and TRBJ2-1 were favored in newly diagnosed disease. As a limitation, the authors acknowledged that the small sample size may reduce accuracy. Only peripheral blood was studied, because thyroid tissue, the primary lesion, was inaccessible. Persistent Graves' disease patients showed lower TCR Shannon entropy and fewer highly expanded clones than newly diagnosed patients, suggesting clonal expansion.

Library method: multiplex PCR. Sequencing was performed on an Illumina HiSeq 4000. To build TCR beta libraries, CDR3 regions were amplified by Arm-PCR using iRepertoire HTBI primers. Gel purification was performed on PCR products prior to sequencing. Per the original workflow: Gene usage analysis of CDR3 amino acid clonotypes relied on the roughly 60 TRBV and 13 to 15 TRBJ segments identified across samples. COPE and FqMerger were used to merge the filtered high-quality paired reads into contigs. Contigs were aligned with BLAST to IMGT TRBV, TRBD and TRBJ reference genes, and CDR3 was defined per IMGT. Any clonotype with a frequency above 0.1% was counted as a highly expanded clone. Shannon entropy was used to measure repertoire diversity, and the Gini coefficient was used to measure V-J evenness. A clonotype found in more than one individual was treated as public. TCRdb reanalyzed the raw reads on its own, using fastp at Q25 for trimming and MiXCR for clone calling, and kept in-frame beta chains. Each entry is one CDR3 protein sequence, shown with its most common DNA and genes. The V and J calls and clone size come from TCRdb's table, not from the authors' own analysis. Here the sample has about 540,000 distinct CDR3 sequences; roughly 12% occur a single time. Jointly, the top ten make up 8.5% to 10% of the sample.

CDR1 and CDR2 (LNHNV, YYDKDF) derive from the germline V gene (reference sequence). At the junction V is shortened by 1 base and J by 4 bases, with 8 bases in between. The CDR3 sequence holds 13 residues, the cysteine and phenylalanine included. The sequence is cut down to CDR3 DNA, 39 bases in frame from base 1. In its sample, this clonotype was seen many times. It lacks a known antigen. The sample holds no much larger clone one base away, and base qualities are not on file. The time point label of this sample denotes: newly diagnosed GD, antithyroid drugs for less than 3 months. RNA was extracted from PBMCs in TRIzol for both TCR sequencing and RNA sequencing. The diagnosis of Graves' disease followed American Thyroid Association guidelines. Recruitment of patients was carried out at an endocrinology department in Xi'an, China. Each patient gave approximately 9.7 milliliters of peripheral blood, collected in an EDTA anticoagulant tube. Ficoll Paque Plus density gradient separation was used to isolate PBMCs, and no further T cell sorting was performed. An Agilent 2100 Bioanalyzer and agarose gel were used to check RNA quality, and a NanoDrop 2000 was used to measure RNA concentration.

This same sample was also taken into another study, of T cells in Graves' hyperthyroidism and ophthalmopathy. From that second study: Stable Graves' hyperthyroidism was defined as no progression to ophthalmopathy during 18 months of follow-up. Hyperthyroidism patients were newly diagnosed, had a disease duration of under 2 months, and were aged 18 to 65 years. Patients with uncontrolled infections, other autoimmune diseases, pregnancy or lactation were excluded. Diagnoses were established on the basis of clinical symptoms, serum thyroxine and TRAb, thyroid ultrasound, and orbital computed tomography. The first round of RT-PCR for the TCR CDR3 was performed with the HTBI primer set and the Qiagen OneStep RT-PCR kit. Blood samples also contained most of the expanded thyroid clonotypes (frequency above 0.001), which suggests that blood repertoires may reflect thyroid immune responses. A 13 V-J signature model separated ophthalmopathy from stable hyperthyroidism, with around 90% sensitivity and approximately 81% specificity in cross-validation and 80%/75% in testing. In validation, the model predicted progression to ophthalmopathy a median of roughly six months before onset, with roughly 71% sensitivity and about 72% specificity. A discovery cohort of roughly 100 patients, fewer than 50 with Graves' ophthalmopathy and over 55 with stable Graves' hyperthyroidism, was used to find distinguishing TCR V-J signatures. An independent validation cohort of 18 to 20 hyperthyroidism patients and approximately 16 patients who later progressed to ophthalmopathy tested prospective prediction of ophthalmopathy. For training and testing, the roughly 100 patients in the discovery cohort were randomly divided in a 7:3 ratio. The study also compared thyroid tissue and blood T-cell repertoires from a handful of Graves' hyperthyroidism patients. Following sampling, methimazole starting at 30 mg daily was given to hyperthyroidism patients, and high-dose intravenous methylprednisolone was given to ophthalmopathy patients. Libraries were constructed in a second round of multiplex PCR, after which size selection and purification were carried out. Sequencing of the libraries was done on an Illumina HiSeq2000 using paired-end 100 bp reads. Raw data were processed with SOAPnuke, discarding reads with adapters, uncalled bases, mean Phred below 15, or no exact constant-primer or identifier match. COPE v1.2.5 was used to merge high-quality paired reads, and clonotypes were defined as unique nucleotide sequences. MiTCR v1.1 was used to align clonotypes to the IMGT TRBV, TRBD and TRBJ reference segments. The analysis was restricted to V-J combinations with a frequency above 0.0001, which together covered 99.2% of the repertoires. A TCS score was defined as the ratio between F50 (clonal expansion) and ExV (chaos), using BLOSUM62-based TCRdist between CDR3 peptides within each V-J. Welch's t-statistics and random forest reduced around 510 V-J features to 13, which were used in a naive Bayes classifier (R e1071). No statistical method was used to fix the sample size in advance, and group allocation was not hidden from the investigators. The paper describes TCR Vbeta CDR3 sequencing of roughly 130 peripheral blood samples, made up of roughly 45 ophthalmopathy patients, roughly 75 hyperthyroidism patients and roughly 17 progressor patients.

This sequence originates from a man aged 25-40 years with Graves disease. Donor details come from another sample of the same person, matched by shared clones. Here the sequenced sample was peripheral blood mononuclear cells (PBMCs), taken at new diagnosis, from a patient treated with antithyroid drugs. The receptor chain draws on TRBV15 and TRBJ2-7, with the D gene not confidently named. CDR3 protein: CATSRGEGYEQYF. The DNA is as follows: TGTGCCACCAGCAGAGGCGAAGGTTACGAGCAGTACTTC.